Included here is one TCR beta chain sequence, with context. The antigen remains undetermined. The protocol was immunoSEQ multiplex PCR, while the TCRdb copy is restricted to in-frame clones and leaves out a portion. The sample contains 150,000 to 180,000 clones, roughly nine tenths of which appear only once. Germline loops: CDR1 PRHDT, CDR2 FYEKMQ (reference sequence). This CDR3 has 13 amino acids. V dropped 2 bases and J dropped 3 bases, with 7 bases sitting between them. The data were obtained in a study of T cell responses to AZD1222 COVID-19 vaccine. Study results and caveats: Samples come after the peak T cell response, not at day 14. The study found vaccine-associated CD4 TCRs spanning spike, dominant at 160-218 and 743-854. Clonal diversity was possibly underestimated, and the donors were mostly white British, with more females.

V is TRBV13 and J is TRBJ1-2, with a possible D match to TRBD1 (6 bases). The input for sequencing was peripheral blood, taken on day 0 of MenACWY control vaccination. The clonotype originates from an adult in good health. The CDR3 DNA sequence: TGTGCCAGCAGCTTAAGGGGGGACTATGGCTACACCTTC. Amino acids: CASSLRGDYGYTF.